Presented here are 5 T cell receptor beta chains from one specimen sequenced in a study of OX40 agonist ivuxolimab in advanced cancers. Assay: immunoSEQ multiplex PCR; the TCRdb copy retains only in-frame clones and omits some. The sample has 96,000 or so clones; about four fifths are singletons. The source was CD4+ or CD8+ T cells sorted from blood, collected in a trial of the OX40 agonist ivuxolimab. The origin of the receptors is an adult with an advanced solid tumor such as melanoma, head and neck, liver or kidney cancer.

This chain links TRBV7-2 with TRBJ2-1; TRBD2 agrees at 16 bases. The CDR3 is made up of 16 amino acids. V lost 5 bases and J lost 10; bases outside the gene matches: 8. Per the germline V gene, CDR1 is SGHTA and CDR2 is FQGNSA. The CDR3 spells CASSPGLAGGPWEQFF. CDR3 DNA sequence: TGTGCCAGCAGCCCGGGACTAGCGGGAGGGCCGTGGGAGCAGTTCTTC.

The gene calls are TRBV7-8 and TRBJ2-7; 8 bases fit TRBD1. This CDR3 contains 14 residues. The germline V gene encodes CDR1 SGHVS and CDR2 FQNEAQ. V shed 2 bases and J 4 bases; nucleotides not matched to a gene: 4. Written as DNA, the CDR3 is TGTGCCAGCAGCTTACAGGGGGCCCGGTACGAGCAGTACTTC. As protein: CASSLQGARYEQYF.

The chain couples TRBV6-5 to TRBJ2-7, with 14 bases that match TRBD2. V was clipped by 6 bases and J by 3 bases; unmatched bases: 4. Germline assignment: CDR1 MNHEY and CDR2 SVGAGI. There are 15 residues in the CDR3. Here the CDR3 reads CASRGTSGGGYEQYF. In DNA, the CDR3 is TGTGCCAGCAGAGGGACTAGCGGGGGAGGCTACGAGCAGTACTTC.

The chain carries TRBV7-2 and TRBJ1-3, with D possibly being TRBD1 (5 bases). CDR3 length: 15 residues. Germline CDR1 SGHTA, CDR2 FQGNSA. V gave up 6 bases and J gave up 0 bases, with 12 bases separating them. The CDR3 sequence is CASRTAPSSGNTIYF. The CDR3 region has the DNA TGTGCCAGCAGGACAGCTCCGAGCTCTGGAAACACCATATATTTT.

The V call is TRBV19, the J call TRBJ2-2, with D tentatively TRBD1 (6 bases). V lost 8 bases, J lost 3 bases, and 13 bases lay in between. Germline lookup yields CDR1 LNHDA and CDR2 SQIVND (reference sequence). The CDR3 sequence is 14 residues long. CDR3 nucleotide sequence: TGTGCCAGTGAATTGGACAGCCACACCGGGGAGCTGTTTTTT. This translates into CASELDSHTGELFF.